This TCR beta chain was documented in a study of spatial heterogeneity in lung cancer. As for the study in general: More beta-chain than alpha-chain sequences were consistently detected.

Trimming removed 5 bases from V and 7 bases from J, with 12 bases in between. The CDR3 totals 13 residues. Germline CDR1 and CDR2: SQVTM and ANQGSEA. A unique molecular identifier was attached to every TCR cDNA molecule. TCRdb re-derived calls from the 5' RACE reads in MiXCR, one entry per CDR3 protein. The sample shows under 10,000 distinct CDR3 sequences, more than 4.5% of them seen only once. This clonotype was observed at least ten times. The time point: sample taken at primary tumor resection. Donors were fewer than 90 untreated early-stage non-small cell lung cancer patients. Specimen: PBMCs, collected at surgery. The TCR sequence derives from a male donor with early-stage non-small cell lung cancer. The chain carries TRBV29-1 and TRBJ1-6; D not certain. CDR3 sequence (DNA): TGCAGCGTTACGACGGAGAGAAATTCACCCCTCCACTTT. Translating it yields CSVTTERNSPLHF. Full variable domain (remainder filled in from reference TRBV29-1 and TRBJ1-6): SAVISQKPSRDICQRGTSLTIQCQVDSQVTMMFWYRQQPGQSLTLIATANQGSEATYESGFVIDKFPISRPNLTFSTLTVSNMSPEDSSIYLCSVTTERNSPLHFGNGTRLTVT.